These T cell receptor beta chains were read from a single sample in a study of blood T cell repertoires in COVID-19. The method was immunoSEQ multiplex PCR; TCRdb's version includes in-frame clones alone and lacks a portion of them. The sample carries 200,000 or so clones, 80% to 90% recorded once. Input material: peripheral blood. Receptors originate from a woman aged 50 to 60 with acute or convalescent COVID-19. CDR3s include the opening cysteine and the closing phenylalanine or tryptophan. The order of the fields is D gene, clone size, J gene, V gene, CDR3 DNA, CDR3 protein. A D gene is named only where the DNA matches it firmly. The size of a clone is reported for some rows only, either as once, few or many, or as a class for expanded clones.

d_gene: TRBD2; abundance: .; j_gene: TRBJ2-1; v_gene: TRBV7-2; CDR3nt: TGTGCCAGCAGCTTAGCGTCTGGCGGGGGTTCGCATTTCTCTGAGCAGTTCTTC; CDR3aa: CASSLASGGGSHFSEQFF
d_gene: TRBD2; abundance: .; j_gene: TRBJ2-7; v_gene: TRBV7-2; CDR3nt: TGTGCCAGCAGCTTAGCTAGCGGGGGGTCCTACGAGCAGTACTTC; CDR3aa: CASSLASGGSYEQYF
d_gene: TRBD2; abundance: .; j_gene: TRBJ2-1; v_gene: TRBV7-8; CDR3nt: TGTGCCAGCAGCTTAGTACTAGCGGGTACAGGTGAGCAGTTCTTC; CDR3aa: CASSLVLAGTGEQFF
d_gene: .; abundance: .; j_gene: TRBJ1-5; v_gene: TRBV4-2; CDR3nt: TGTGCCAGCAGCCAAGAAACGGGGGGCCCCAATCAGCCCCAGCATTTT; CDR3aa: CASSQETGGPNQPQHF
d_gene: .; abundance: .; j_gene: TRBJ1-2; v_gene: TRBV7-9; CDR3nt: TGTGCCAGCAGCTTAGCGCTCGGGACACAAACCTGGGACACCTTC; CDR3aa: CASSLALGTQTWDTF
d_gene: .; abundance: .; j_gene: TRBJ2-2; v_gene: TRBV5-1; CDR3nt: TGCGCCAGCAGCTTGGCCATTAGCGACCACGGGGAGCTGTTTTTT; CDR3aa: CASSLAISDHGELFF
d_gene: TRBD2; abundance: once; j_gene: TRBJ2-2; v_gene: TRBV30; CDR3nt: TGTGCCTGGAGTGAAAGCGGGAGGGCCGGCGGGGAGCTGTTTTTT; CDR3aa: CAWSESGRAGGELFF
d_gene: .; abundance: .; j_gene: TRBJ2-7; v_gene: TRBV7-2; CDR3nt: TGTGCCAGCAGCTTACCAGGGCTTTCCTACGAGCAGTACTTC; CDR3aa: CASSLPGLSYEQYF
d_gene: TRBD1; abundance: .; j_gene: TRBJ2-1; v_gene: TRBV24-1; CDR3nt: TGTGCCACCAGTGATTTGGCCGGGACAGGGGGCAGTGAGCAGTTCTTC; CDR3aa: CATSDLAGTGGSEQFF
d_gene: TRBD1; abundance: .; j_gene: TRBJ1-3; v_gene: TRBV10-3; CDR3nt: TGTGCCATCAGCAGGACAGGGGGGATCTCTGGAAACACCATATATTTT; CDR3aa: CAISRTGGISGNTIYF
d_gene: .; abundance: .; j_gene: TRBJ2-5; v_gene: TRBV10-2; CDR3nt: TGCGCCAGCAGTGGGAGAATGAGGGACCAAGAGACCCAGTACTTC; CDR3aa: CASSGRMRDQETQYF
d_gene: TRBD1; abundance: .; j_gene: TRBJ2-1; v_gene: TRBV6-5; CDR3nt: TGTGCCAGCAGAACGGGACAGGCGTTCAATGAGCAGTTCTTC; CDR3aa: CASRTGQAFNEQFF
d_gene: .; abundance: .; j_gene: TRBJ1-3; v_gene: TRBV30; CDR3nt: TGTGCCTGGAGAACAGGAGGAAACACCATATATTTT; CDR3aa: CAWRTGGNTIYF
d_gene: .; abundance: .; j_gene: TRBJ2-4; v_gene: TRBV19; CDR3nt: TGTGCCAGTAGTAGACGACAGGCTGCCAAAAACATTCAGTACTTC; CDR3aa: CASSRRQAAKNIQYF
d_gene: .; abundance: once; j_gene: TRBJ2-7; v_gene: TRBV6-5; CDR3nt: TGTGCCAGCAGTTACTCGCCTACCTACGAGCAGTACTTC; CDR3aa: CASSYSPTYEQYF
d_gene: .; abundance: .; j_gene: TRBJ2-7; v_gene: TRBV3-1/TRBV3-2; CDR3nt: TGTGCCAGCAGCCAAGAAGGGGCAGGGCGGGAGCAGTACTTC; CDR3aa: CASSQEGAGREQYF
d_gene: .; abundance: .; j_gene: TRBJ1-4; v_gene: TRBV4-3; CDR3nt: TGCGCCAGCAGCCAAGATTTGACTTCCTTTAATGAAAAACTGTTTTTT; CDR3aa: CASSQDLTSFNEKLFF
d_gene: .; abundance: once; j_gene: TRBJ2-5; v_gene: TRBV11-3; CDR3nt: TGTGCCAGTTCCAGGGTCCAAGAGACCCAGTACTTC; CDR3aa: CASSRVQETQYF
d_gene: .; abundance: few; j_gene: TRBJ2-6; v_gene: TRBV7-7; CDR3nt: TGTGCCAGCAGCCCCCTAATCTCTGGGGCCAACGTCCTGACTTTC; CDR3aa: CASSPLISGANVLTF
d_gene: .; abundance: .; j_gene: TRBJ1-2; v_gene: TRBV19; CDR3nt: TGTGCCAGTACCCCTCTAAACGGGGATCACTATGGCTACACCTTC; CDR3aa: CASTPLNGDHYGYTF
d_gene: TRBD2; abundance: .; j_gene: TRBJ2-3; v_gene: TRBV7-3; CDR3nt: TGTGCCAGCAGCTTAGGGCGGGGGGGCACAGATACGCAGTATTTT; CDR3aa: CASSLGRGGTDTQYF
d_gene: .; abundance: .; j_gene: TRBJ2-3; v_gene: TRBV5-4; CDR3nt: TGTGCCAGCAGCCACATTGGTATTAAGCGGGTCCTGCCCCGTACGCAGTATTTT; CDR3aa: CASSHIGIKRVLPRTQYF
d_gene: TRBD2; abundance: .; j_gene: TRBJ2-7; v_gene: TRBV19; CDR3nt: TGTGCCAGTAGTTCAAGCCCTCGACTAGCGGGGGGGATCTACGAGCAGTACTTC; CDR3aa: CASSSSPRLAGGIYEQYF
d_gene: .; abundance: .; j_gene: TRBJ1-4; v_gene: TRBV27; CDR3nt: TGTGCCAGCAGTTCCGACAGGTCCCCTAACTTTGAAAAACTGTTTTTT; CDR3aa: CASSSDRSPNFEKLFF
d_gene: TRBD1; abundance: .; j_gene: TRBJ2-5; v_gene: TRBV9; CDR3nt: TGTGCCAGCAGCTTCGAGGACAGGGGGACCCAGTACTTC; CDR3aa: CASSFEDRGTQYF
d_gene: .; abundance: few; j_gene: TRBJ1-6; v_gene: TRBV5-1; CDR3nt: TGCGCCAGCAGCTTGACAGGGTCTAGCTCCTATAATTCACCCCTCCACTTT; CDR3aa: CASSLTGSSSYNSPLHF
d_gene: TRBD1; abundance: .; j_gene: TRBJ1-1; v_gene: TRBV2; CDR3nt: TGTGCCAGCAGTGTCATGGCAGGGGGCCTTGAAGCTTTCTTT; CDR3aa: CASSVMAGGLEAFF
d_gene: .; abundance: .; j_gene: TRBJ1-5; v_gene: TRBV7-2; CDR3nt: TGTGCCAGCAGCTTAGGCAGCAGGGGAGCGAATCAGCCCCAGCATTTT; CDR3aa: CASSLGSRGANQPQHF
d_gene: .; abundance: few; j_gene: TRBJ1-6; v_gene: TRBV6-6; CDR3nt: TGTGCCAGCAGCGCAGGGTCAATGGGTAATTCACCCCTCCACTTT; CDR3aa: CASSAGSMGNSPLHF
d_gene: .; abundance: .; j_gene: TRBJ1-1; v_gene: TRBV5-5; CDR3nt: TGTGCCAGCAGCCTAACACCCCCGGGGGGGGAGGGCACTGAAGCTTTCTTT; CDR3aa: CASSLTPPGGEGTEAFF
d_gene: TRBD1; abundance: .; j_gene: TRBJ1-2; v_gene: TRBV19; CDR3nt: TGTGCCAGTAGTATGGAGGGACAGGGGGCGACGCGGTATGGCTACACCTTC; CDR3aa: CASSMEGQGATRYGYTF
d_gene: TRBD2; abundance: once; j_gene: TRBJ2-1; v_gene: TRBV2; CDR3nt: TGTGCCAGCAGCCTTACTAGCGGGGCAAACAATGAGCAGTTCTTC; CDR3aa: CASSLTSGANNEQFF
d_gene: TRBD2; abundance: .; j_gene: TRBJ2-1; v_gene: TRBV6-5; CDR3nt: TGTGCCAGCAGTCGGACTAGCGGGGGGTCCAATGAGCAGTTCTTC; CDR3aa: CASSRTSGGSNEQFF
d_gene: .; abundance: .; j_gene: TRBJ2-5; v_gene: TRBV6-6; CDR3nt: TGTGCCAGCAACCCACACCGCCAAGAGACCCAGTACTTC; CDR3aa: CASNPHRQETQYF
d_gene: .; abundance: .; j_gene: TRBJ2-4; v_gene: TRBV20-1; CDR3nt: TGCAGTGCTAGTCCGGGACTCTTAAGAAACATTCAGTACTTC; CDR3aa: CSASPGLLRNIQYF
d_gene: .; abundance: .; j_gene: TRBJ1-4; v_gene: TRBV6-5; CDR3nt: TGTGCCAGCACCCGTTCCGCGGACAGTCAAAAACTGTTTTTT; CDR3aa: CASTRSADSQKLFF
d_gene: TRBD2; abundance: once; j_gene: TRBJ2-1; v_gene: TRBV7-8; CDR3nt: TGTGCCAGCAGCCCAGGAGCGAAAAGCGGGAGCTCCTACAATGAGCAGTTCTTC; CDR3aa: CASSPGAKSGSSYNEQFF
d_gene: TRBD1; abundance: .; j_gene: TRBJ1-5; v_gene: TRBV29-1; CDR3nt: TGCAGCGTTTCACAGGGGACCGAAAATCAGCCCCAGCATTTT; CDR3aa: CSVSQGTENQPQHF
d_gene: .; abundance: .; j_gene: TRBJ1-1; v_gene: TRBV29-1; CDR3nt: TGCAGCGTTGAGAGGTCGGCCACTGAAGCTTTCTTT; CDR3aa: CSVERSATEAFF
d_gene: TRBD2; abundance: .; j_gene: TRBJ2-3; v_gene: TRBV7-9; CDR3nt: TGTGCCAGCAGTCAAGGGACTAGCGTTGCGGGAGATACGCAGTATTTT; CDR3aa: CASSQGTSVAGDTQYF
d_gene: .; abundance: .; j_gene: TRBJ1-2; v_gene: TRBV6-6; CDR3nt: TGTGCCAGCAGTTACTCGACGGGGGGTGGCTACACCTTC; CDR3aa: CASSYSTGGGYTF
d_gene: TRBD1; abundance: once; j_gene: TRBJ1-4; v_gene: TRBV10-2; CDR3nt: TGCGCCAGCAGTCCGGGACAGGGAGTTAGAACTAATGAAAAACTGTTTTTT; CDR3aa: CASSPGQGVRTNEKLFF
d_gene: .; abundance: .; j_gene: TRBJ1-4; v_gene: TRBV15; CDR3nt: TGTGCCACCAGCAGAACACGGGGGGCAGGTGAAAAACTGTTTTTT; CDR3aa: CATSRTRGAGEKLFF
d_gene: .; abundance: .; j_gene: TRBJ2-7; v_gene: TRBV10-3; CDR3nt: TGTGCCATCAGTCCCCAGGACAGCTACGAGCAGTACTTC; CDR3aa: CAISPQDSYEQYF
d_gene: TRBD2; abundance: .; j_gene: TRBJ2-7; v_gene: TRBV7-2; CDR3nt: TGTGCCAGCAGCACCCCCCGGGAGGATAAAAAGGTGCAGTACTTC; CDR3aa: CASSTPREDKKVQYF
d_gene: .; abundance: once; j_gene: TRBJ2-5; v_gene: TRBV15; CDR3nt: TGTGCCACCAGCAGAGCCCCGGGGGAGACCCAGTACTTC; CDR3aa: CATSRAPGETQYF